Described below is a single T cell receptor (beta chain) sequence and its context. The data are from a study of shared clonotypes between healthy human individuals. Healthy HIV-negative adults with no recent acute infections or vaccinations were recruited as donors. Sequenced by immunoSEQ multiplex PCR; TCRdb stores in-frame clones only, minus some. The profile shows about 480,000 clones, 79% of them singletons. This CDR3 is 14 amino acids long. Unmatched junction bases numbered 12, after V lost 5 bases and J lost 11 bases. Germline lookup yields CDR1 MNHEY and CDR2 SMNVEV (reference sequence). This chain uses TRBV27 with TRBJ2-5; 9 bases are a match to TRBD1. The receptor was derived from a woman between 40 and 50 years old in good health. Some clones in this sample may be carry-over from other donors' samples. The sequencing input was PBMCs. CDR3 protein: CASSLGTGLGEQYF. The CDR3, as DNA: TGTGCCAGCAGTCTCGGGACAGGGCTGGGAGAGCAGTACTTC.